A selection of T cell receptor beta chains follows, all from one sample in a study of technical replicates of blood from a few donors. Clones were sequenced by immunoSEQ multiplex PCR, and TCRdb holds only the in-frame ones, with some missing. This sample yields approximately 94,000 clones, of which 90% to 96% are seen a single time; roughly 0.39% belongs to the top ten. The source material was T cells isolated from PBMCs. These TCRs come from a human donor in good health. Both conserved end residues are part of each CDR3. Size is omitted from some rows. Given values are once, few, many or a class for expanded clones.

v_gene	j_gene	abundance	CDR3aa
TRBV7-9	TRBJ2-2	NA	CASSLERGPTGELFF
TRBV10-3	TRBJ1-2	NA	CAIRGQGTNYGYTF
TRBV23-1	TRBJ1-1	NA	CASSQDRVKNTEAFF
TRBV2	TRBJ2-3	NA	CASSALAGGADTQYF
TRBV4-1	TRBJ2-1	NA	CASSQGLFGLALNEQFF
TRBV7-7	TRBJ2-5	NA	CASGQAAGVRETQYF
TRBV28	TRBJ2-7	once	CASTSGEVHEQYF
TRBV12-2	TRBJ2-7	NA	CASRLLSSGRTYEQYF
TRBV27	TRBJ2-1	NA	CASRPGQGYNEQFF
TRBV5-6	TRBJ2-5	NA	CASSLGLAGQETQYF
TRBV6-1	TRBJ1-5	NA	CASSENSYSNQPQHF
TRBV7-2	TRBJ2-1	NA	CASSLALASGNNEQFF
TRBV7-8	TRBJ2-2	once	CASSPAPEREISGELFF
TRBV7-9	TRBJ1-4	NA	CASSSRGLKEKLFF
TRBV6-6	TRBJ1-2	NA	CASSLDRGNGYTF
TRBV28	TRBJ2-5	NA	CASSARQRETQYF
TRBV11-3	TRBJ2-5	NA	CASSPGTGIGETQYF
TRBV29-1	TRBJ1-2	NA	CSVGAWTGANGYTF
TRBV9	TRBJ2-3	NA	CASSVGGGLITDTQYF
TRBV19	TRBJ2-2	NA	CATGDLAAGELFF
TRBV10-1	TRBJ1-4	NA	CARRDRPGVNEKLFF
TRBV29-1	TRBJ1-4	NA	CSVGAANEKLFF
TRBV29-1	TRBJ2-7	once	CSVRSGSSYEQYF
TRBV29-1	TRBJ1-1	NA	CSVVLNTEAFF
TRBV6-1	TRBJ1-1	NA	CASWWQFRGPEAFF
TRBV5-1	TRBJ2-2	NA	CASSRGDTGELFF
TRBV4-2	TRBJ2-1	NA	CASSQVIAGGNEQFF
TRBV30	TRBJ2-3	NA	CAWSVRRLVGRTSTDTQYF
TRBV2	TRBJ1-5	once	CASRSTGGNQPQHF
TRBV5-4	TRBJ2-1	NA	CASSWGGTSGRYEQFF
TRBV27	TRBJ1-1	NA	CASSHRANTEAFF
TRBV28	TRBJ1-5	once	CASIPDRSNQPQHF
TRBV6-6	TRBJ2-2	NA	CASSLTANTGELFF